The 2 T cell receptor beta chains presented below share a single source sample, sequenced in a study of cytomegalovirus exposure and HLA in healthy donors. A multiplex PCR was run with 60 Vbeta primers and 13 Jbeta primers. Some clones are missing from TCRdb's copy, which holds only in-frame ones; the method was immunoSEQ multiplex PCR. The sample has 120,000 or so clones; about 83% are singletons. What was sequenced was PBMCs. These receptors were collected from a man aged 30 to 45 in good health and CMV-seronegative.

The genes are TRBV6-4 and TRBJ2-2; 10 bases agree with TRBD2. This CDR3 is built from 15 residues. The junction had 0 bases not matched to a gene; V was cut back by 4 bases and J by 1 base. The germline V gene has CDR1 MRHNA and CDR2 SNTAGT. CDR3 sequence reads: CASSASGGNTGELFF. CDR3 sequence (DNA): TGTGCCAGCAGTGCTAGCGGGGGGAACACCGGGGAGCTGTTTTTT.

The chain links TRBV27 to TRBJ1-5, with D perhaps matching TRBD1 (6 bases). The CDR3 totals 17 residues. Per germline, CDR1 MNHEY and CDR2 SMNVEV (reference sequence). The V gene lost 2 bases and the J gene lost 7 bases, with 21 bases spanning the gap. The CDR3 sequence is CASSLRRTEWNWQPQHF. CDR3 sequence (DNA): TGTGCCAGCAGTTTAAGACGGACAGAATGGAATTGGCAGCCCCAGCATTTT.